Listed here is a single TCR beta chain. What it recognizes is unknown. Looked up from germline, CDR1 is SGHAT and CDR2 is FQNNGV. This CDR3 has 17 residues. The ends were cut back, 1 base at V and 4 bases at J, with 14 bases in the middle. Indicated time point: blood from clinic visit 5 months post-surgery; TSC patient then seizure free. Sequencing was limited to surgery cases with top T cell transcript signatures in brain tissue. Pre-surgery treatment included at least one anti-epileptic drug. Measured with immunoSEQ multiplex PCR; TCRdb has only the in-frame clones, and not every one. Of hundreds of thousands of clones in the sample, over 90% are singletons; the top ten hold approximately 5%. These data belong to a study of brain T cells in children with intractable seizures. General study points: Pre-surgery blood may have been undersampled, hiding some clones. Only CDR3 sequence similarity suggested viral specificity, without known HCMV serostatus.

The V and J genes are TRBV11-2 and TRBJ1-6; D possibly corresponds to TRBD1 (5 bases). Sample: peripheral blood, taken less than 6 months after surgery. The sequence was collected from a boy less than two years old with tuberous sclerosis and intractable seizures. The CDR3 DNA follows: TGTGCCAGCAGCTTAGTTTCAGGGTACGGGTATAATTCACCCCTCCACTTT. Translating gives CASSLVSGYGYNSPLHF.